The 29 T cell receptor beta chains reported below all come from one sample, sequenced in a study of regulatory T cells in long-lasting Graves disease. The sample's time point: newly diagnosed GD, antithyroid drugs for less than 3 months. The authors made the TCR library using RNA they extracted from PBMCs. With iRepertoire HTBI primers and Arm-PCR of CDR3 regions, TCR beta libraries were built. One entry per CDR3 protein, called by TCRdb with MiXCR from the multiplex PCR reads. This sample yields hundreds of thousands of distinct CDR3 sequences, of which under 20% are seen a single time; about 18% belongs to the top ten. The same sample was also used in a study of T cells in Graves' hyperthyroidism and ophthalmopathy.

The specimen was peripheral blood mononuclear cells (PBMCs), collected at new diagnosis, from a patient treated with antithyroid drugs. The receptor set was obtained from a woman aged 30 to 39 with Graves disease.

This clonotype was recorded a few times. This rearrangement joins TRBV30 to TRBJ1-1, with a possible D match to TRBD1 (5 bases). This CDR3 is 14 amino acids long. V lost 0 bases to trimming and J lost 3 bases, with 11 bases between them. The germline gives CDR1 GTSNPN, CDR2 SVGIG (reference sequence). CDR3 amino acids: CAWSVKGRDTEAFF. The DNA of the CDR3 is TGTGCCTGGAGTGTTAAGGGGCGCGACACTGAAGCTTTCTTT. The whole variable domain, filled in from reference TRBV30 and TRBJ1-1, reads SQTIHQWPATLVQPVGSPLSLECTVEGTSNPNLYWYRQAAGRGLQLLFYSVGIGQISSEVPQNLSASRPQDRQFILSSKKLLLSDSGFYLCAWSVKGRDTEAFFGQGTRLTVV.

This clonotype was seen many times. The chain uses TRBV20-1 and TRBJ1-5; the D is unclear. The CDR3 length is 13 residues. Per germline, CDR1 DFQATT and CDR2 SNEGSKA (reference sequence). Deletions cut 3 bases from V and 4 bases from J, with 10 bases between. CDR3 residues: CSARAPGNQPQHF. In DNA, the CDR3 is TGCAGTGCTAGGGCCCCAGGAAATCAGCCCCAGCATTTT.

On this clonotype itself: This sequence may be a read error, since a much larger clone differs from it by one base. This chain links TRBV12-3 or TRBV12-4 with TRBJ1-4; weak D call: TRBD1 (5 bases). The CDR3 runs to 13 residues. The CDR3 here is CASSLGSGGKPFF. The CDR3 nucleotides are TGTGCCAGCAGTTTAGGGAGCGGGGGAAAACCGTTTTTT.

The chain links TRBV30 to TRBJ1-5, with D perhaps matching TRBD1 (6 bases). In germline, CDR1 is GTSNPN, CDR2 SVGIG (reference sequence). There are 13 residues in the CDR3. Trimming took off 3 bases at V and 4 bases at J, with 10 bases between the two ends. The CDR3 coding sequence is TGTGCCTGGAGCGGAAGGGGGAATCAGCCCCAGCATTTT. This encodes CAWSGRGNQPQHF.

This clonotype was detected a few times. The CDR3 protein is CASSGQQNSGANVLTF. The CDR3 region has the DNA TGTGCCAGCAGTGGACAGCAAAACTCTGGGGCCAACGTCCTGACTTTC. The J gene is TRBJ2-6, the V gene TRBV6-1; perhaps TRBD1 as D (5 bases). This CDR3 comprises 16 residues. Deletions cut 4 bases from V and 0 bases from J, with 10 bases between. The germline V gene has CDR1 MNHNS and CDR2 SASEGT.

This clonotype was recorded a few times. V gene TRBV19 combines with J gene TRBJ2-1; 9 bases align to TRBD2. This CDR3 has 14 residues. The V segment lost 7 bases and the J segment 7 bases; nucleotides outside the gene matches: 8. Germline V gene sequence: CDR1 LNHDA, CDR2 SQIVND (reference sequence). DNA of the CDR3: TGTGCCAGTACCTCCGGACTAGCGATGAATGAGCAGTTCTTC. Its translation is CASTSGLAMNEQFF.

This clonotype was observed many times. The CDR3 nucleotides are TGTGCCACCCGCGGGACCACCGGGGAGCTGTTTTTT. Amino acids: CATRGTTGELFF. The rearrangement uses TRBV6-1 and TRBJ2-2; maybe TRBD2 (6 bases). From germline, CDR1 is MNHNS and CDR2 SASEGT. The germline V and J ends were trimmed by 10 bases and 4 bases, with 10 bases remaining between them. This CDR3 has 12 amino acids.

V is TRBV20-1 and J is TRBJ1-2; the D is unclear. This CDR3 is 13 amino acids long. Trimming pared 4 bases from V and 5 bases from J, leaving 14 bases between. Germline V gene data show CDR1 as DFQATT and CDR2 as SNEGSKA (reference sequence). The CDR3 loop is CSAKGEFGYGYTF. The DNA of the CDR3 is TGCAGTGCTAAGGGCGAATTTGGTTATGGCTACACCTTC.

CDR3 loop: CASSFLSGTFF. As DNA, the CDR3 is TGTGCCAGCAGTTTTCTTAGTGGGACTTTCTTT. The chain recombines TRBV12-3 or TRBV12-4 with TRBJ1-1; no firm D call. Trimming stripped 3 bases from V and 12 bases from J, with 11 bases between. The CDR3 runs 11 residues.

This clonotype was found a few times. The CDR3 is CASSQDSQAGYTF. The CDR3 bases are TGCGCCAGCAGCCAAGACAGCCAGGCGGGCTACACCTTC. This chain joins TRBV4-1 and TRBJ1-2; no firm D call. The V and J ends lost 0 bases and 8 bases respectively, with 10 bases between them. This CDR3 region has 13 residues. Germline CDR1 MGHRA, CDR2 YSYEKL.

This clonotype has at least ten counts. The rearrangement links TRBV24-1 to TRBJ1-5; D gene uncertain. This CDR3 is built from 14 residues. Germline assignment: CDR1 KGHDR and CDR2 SFDVKD. V was pared by 4 bases and J by 5 bases, with 11 bases between. The CDR3 bases are TGTGCCACCAGTGACCCCACAGTTGATCAGCCCCAGCATTTT. Translating gives CATSDPTVDQPQHF.

The rearrangement uses TRBV7-9 and TRBJ2-7; D is undetermined. The CDR3 totals 15 residues. Germline CDR1 SEHNR, CDR2 FQNEAQ (reference sequence). Deletions cut 8 bases from V and 1 base from J, with 18 bases between. CDR3 nucleotide sequence: TGTGCCAGCTCAGCTTCCTCTACAACTTCCTACGAGCAGTACTTC. Translating gives CASSASSTTSYEQYF.

This clonotype showed up many times. The chain links TRBV28 to TRBJ1-5, with D possibly matching TRBD1 (5 bases). This CDR3 has 14 residues. Germline values: CDR1 MDHEN, CDR2 SYDVKM. With 5 bases removed from V and 4 bases from J, the gap between germline ends came to 12 bases. The CDR3 DNA reads as TGTGCCAGCAGTATCGGGGGGGGGAATCAGCCCCAGCATTTT. It is translated as CASSIGGGNQPQHF.

This clonotype was seen at least ten times. The chain joins TRBV7-2 to TRBJ2-2; weak D call: TRBD2 (5 bases). Looked up from germline, CDR1 is SGHTA and CDR2 is FQGNSA. Between the trimmed V and J ends, which lost 3 bases and 6 bases, there was a span of 11 bases. The CDR3 extends over 14 amino acids. CDR3 amino acids: CASSLVGGPGELFF. The CDR3 nucleotides are TGTGCCAGCAGCTTGGTAGGCGGGCCCGGGGAGCTGTTTTTT.

In this sample, this clonotype turned up a few times. Written as DNA, the CDR3 is TGCGCCAGCAGCTTGGGTACGGACGGGTACCCCGGGGAGCTGTTTTTT. Translating gives CASSLGTDGYPGELFF. The chain joins TRBV5-1 to TRBJ2-2; D unresolved. The CDR3 is made up of 16 amino acids. The germline gives CDR1 SGHRS, CDR2 YFSETQ. Trimming took off 0 bases at V and 6 bases at J, with 15 bases between the two ends.

This clonotype was picked up a small number of times. V gene TRBV4-1 combines with J gene TRBJ2-7, with D unclear. V shed 0 bases and J shed 2 bases, with 14 bases lying between them. The V gene's germline CDR1 is MGHRA and CDR2 YSYEKL. This CDR3 has 16 residues. In DNA form, the CDR3 reads TGCGCCAGCAGCCAAGAATCGTCGACCACGGCCTACGAGCAGTACTTC. Amino acid sequence: CASSQESSTTAYEQYF.

J is TRBJ2-1 and V is TRBV20-1, with D possibly being TRBD2 (5 bases). The CDR3 loop spans 13 amino acids. CDR1 is DFQATT, CDR2 SNEGSKA, per germline (reference sequence). V was trimmed by 1 base and J by 9 bases, leaving 13 bases between them. CDR3 DNA: TGCAGTGCTAGAGCCTCCCTAGGGAGTGAGCAGTTCTTC. This gives the protein CSARASLGSEQFF.

This clonotype appeared a few times. CDR3 protein: CASSLDQRAGSAFF. CDR3 sequence (DNA): TGCGCCAGCAGCTTGGATCAGCGGGCAGGATCAGCTTTCTTT. The genes are TRBV5-1 and TRBJ1-1; D remains ambiguous. Germline CDR1 SGHRS, CDR2 YFSETQ. The CDR3 is made up of 14 amino acids. Trimming took 0 bases from V and 10 from J, leaving 16 bases between them.

This clonotype was counted at least ten times. This chain connects TRBV24-1 to TRBJ2-3; TRBD2 aligns across 8 bases. Germline CDR1 is KGHDR and CDR2 is SFDVKD. With V trimmed by 4 bases and J by 2 bases, 1 base remained unmatched. The CDR3 has 14 amino acids. The chain's CDR3 is CATSEAGATDTQYF. The DNA of the CDR3 is TGTGCCACCAGTGAAGCGGGAGCCACAGATACGCAGTATTTT.

CDR3 in amino acids: CSVEGGTSGDSYEQYF. The CDR3 DNA is TGCAGCGTTGAAGGGGGGACTAGCGGGGACTCCTACGAGCAGTACTTC. The V gene is TRBV29-1, the J gene TRBJ2-7, with 13 bases aligning to TRBD2. Germline V gene lookup returns CDR1 SQVTM and CDR2 ANQGSEA. V gave up 1 base and J gave up 0 bases; unmatched junction bases: 3. The CDR3 length is 16 residues.

The chain employs TRBV20-1 and TRBJ2-1, with unresolved D. Trimming stripped 2 bases from V and 5 bases from J, with 19 bases between. This CDR3 has 16 residues. Germline V gene sequence: CDR1 DFQATT, CDR2 SNEGSKA (reference sequence). CDR3 amino acids: CSARIRHYLRNNEQFF. CDR3 nucleotides: TGCAGTGCTAGAATTCGACATTATCTGAGAAACAATGAGCAGTTCTTC.

This clonotype was recorded a few times. The gene calls are TRBV12-3 or TRBV12-4 and TRBJ1-6; TRBD1 matches 10 bases. V was clipped by 6 bases and J by 7 bases; unmatched bases: 6. This CDR3 is 15 amino acids long. The CDR3 DNA reads TGTGCCAGCAGACGGGACAGGGGAAGAAATTCACCCCTCCACTTT. Its protein is CASRRDRGRNSPLHF.

This clonotype showed up many times. The CDR3, as DNA: TGTGCCAGCAGCTTCGACAGGGGGAGCGAAGCTTTCTTT. It is translated as CASSFDRGSEAFF. The rearrangement uses TRBV7-3 and TRBJ1-1; 9 positions match TRBD1. V lost 3 bases, J lost 8 bases, and 4 bases stayed unmatched. The germline V gene encodes CDR1 SGHTA and CDR2 FQGTGA. The CDR3 sequence is 13 residues long. Full variable domain (remainder filled in from reference TRBV7-3 and TRBJ1-1): GAGVSQTPSNKVTEKGKYVELRCDPISGHTALYWYRQSLGQGPEFLIYFQGTGAADDSGLPNDRFFAVRPEGSVSTLKIQRTERGDSAVYLCASSFDRGSEAFFGQGTRLTVV.

This clonotype was observed many times. V and J are TRBV6-2 or TRBV6-3 and TRBJ2-5, with TRBD2 identical over 15 bases. The germline V gene has CDR1 MNHEY and CDR2 SVGEGT. V was clipped by 6 bases and J by 5 bases; unmatched bases: 7. This CDR3 region has 16 residues. The CDR3 DNA follows: TGTGCCAGCAGGGGACTAGCGGGAGGATCGGGGGAGACCCAGTACTTC. It specifies CASRGLAGGSGETQYF.

This clonotype was counted many times. CDR3: CASSTRDRGTSYEQYF. The DNA for the CDR3 is TGTGCCAGCAGCACCCGGGACAGGGGAACCTCCTACGAGCAGTACTTC. This rearrangement joins TRBV7-9 to TRBJ2-7, with 10 bases that match TRBD1. Per the germline V gene, CDR1 is SEHNR and CDR2 is FQNEAQ (reference sequence). CDR3 length: 16 residues. V trimming: 5 bases; J trimming: 0 bases; junction bases outside the gene matches: 7.

Of note for this clonotype: Sequence at one end of the junction differs from germline and may be a read error. This rearrangement joins TRBV7-2 to TRBJ2-3; TRBD2 agrees at 9 bases. Germline V gene lookup returns CDR1 SGHTA and CDR2 FQGNSA. CDR3 length equals 19 residues. The CDR3 loop is CASSQDRAGGGSSTDTQYF. The CDR3 DNA is TGCGCCAGCAGCCAAGATCGGGCGGGAGGGGGATCTAGCACAGATACGCAGTATTTT.

Ten or more counts support this clonotype. The rearrangement links TRBV27 to TRBJ1-6; 8 nucleotides align to TRBD1. The CDR3 is 14 amino acids. The trim removed 8 bases at V and 7 bases at J, leaving 7 bases unmatched. CDR1 and CDR2 (germline): MNHEY, SMNVEV (reference sequence). CDR3 amino acids: CASGRTGRNSPLHF. CDR3 coding DNA: TGTGCCAGCGGGAGGACAGGGCGGAATTCACCCCTCCACTTT.

The CDR3 is CASRSGTGGFDGELFF. The CDR3 coding sequence is TGTGCCAGTAGGTCCGGGACAGGGGGCTTTGACGGGGAGCTGTTTTTT. The rearrangement links TRBV19 to TRBJ2-2, with 12 bases fitting TRBD1. The germline gives CDR1 LNHDA, CDR2 SQIVND (reference sequence). The CDR3 totals 16 residues. V gave up 6 bases and J gave up 7 bases; unmatched junction bases: 9.

This clonotype was picked up many times. The V and J genes are TRBV28 and TRBJ2-7; 7 positions match TRBD2. The CDR3 totals 15 residues. V gave up 6 bases and J gave up 8 bases; unmatched junction bases: 16. Germline V gene sequence: CDR1 MDHEN, CDR2 SYDVKM. This chain's CDR3 is CASSGEAGAETKQYF. CDR3 DNA sequence: TGTGCCAGCAGCGGAGAGGCGGGAGCTGAAACGAAGCAGTACTTC.